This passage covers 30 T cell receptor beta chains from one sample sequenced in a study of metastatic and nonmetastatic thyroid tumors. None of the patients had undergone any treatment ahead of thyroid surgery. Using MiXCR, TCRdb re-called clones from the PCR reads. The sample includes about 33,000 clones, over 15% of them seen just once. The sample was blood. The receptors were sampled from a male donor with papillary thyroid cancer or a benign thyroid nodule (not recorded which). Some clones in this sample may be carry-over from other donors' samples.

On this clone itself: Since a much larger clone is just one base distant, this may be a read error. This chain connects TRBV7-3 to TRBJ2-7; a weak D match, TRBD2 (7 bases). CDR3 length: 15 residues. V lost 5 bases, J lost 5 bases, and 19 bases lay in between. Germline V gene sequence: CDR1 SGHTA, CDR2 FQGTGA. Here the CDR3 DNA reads TGTGCCAGCAGCCTGGAGGGGGGGCCGAGGAACGAGCAGTACTTC. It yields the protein CASSLEGGPRNEQYF.

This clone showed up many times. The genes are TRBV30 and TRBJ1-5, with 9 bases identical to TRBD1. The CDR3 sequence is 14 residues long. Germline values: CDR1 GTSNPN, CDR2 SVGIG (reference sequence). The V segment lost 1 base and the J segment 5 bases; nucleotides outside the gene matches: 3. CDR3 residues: CAWSAGQGYQPQHF. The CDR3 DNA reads TGTGCCTGGAGTGCGGGACAGGGCTATCAGCCCCAGCATTTT.

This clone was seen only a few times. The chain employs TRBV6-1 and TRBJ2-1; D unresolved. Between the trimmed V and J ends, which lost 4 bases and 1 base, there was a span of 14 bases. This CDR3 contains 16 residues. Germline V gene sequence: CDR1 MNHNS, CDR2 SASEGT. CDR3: CASSVFAVRSYNEQFF. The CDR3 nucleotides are TGTGCCAGCAGTGTGTTCGCGGTACGTTCCTACAATGAGCAGTTCTTC.

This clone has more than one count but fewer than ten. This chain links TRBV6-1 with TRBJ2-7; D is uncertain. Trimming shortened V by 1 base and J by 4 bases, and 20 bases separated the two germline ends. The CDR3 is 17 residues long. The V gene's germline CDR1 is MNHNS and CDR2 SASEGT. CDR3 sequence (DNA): TGTGCCAGCAGTGAAGAGGTGGTACCGGGCCCCAATTACGAGCAGTACTTC. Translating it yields CASSEEVVPGPNYEQYF.

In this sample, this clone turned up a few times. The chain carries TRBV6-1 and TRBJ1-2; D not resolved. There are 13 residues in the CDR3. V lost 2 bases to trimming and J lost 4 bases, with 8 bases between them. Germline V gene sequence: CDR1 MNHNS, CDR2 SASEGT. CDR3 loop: CASSERRAYGYTF. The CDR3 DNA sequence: TGTGCCAGCAGTGAAAGGCGGGCCTATGGCTACACCTTC.

The CDR3 nucleotides read TGTGCCAGCAGCTCAACAGGATCTGGAAACACCATATATTTT. Translation: CASSSTGSGNTIYF. The rearrangement joins TRBV7-9 to TRBJ1-3, with D possibly matching TRBD1 (5 bases). Looked up from germline, CDR1 is SEHNR and CDR2 is FQNEAQ (reference sequence). The CDR3 covers 14 residues. The V and J ends lost 4 bases and 1 base respectively, with 8 bases between them.

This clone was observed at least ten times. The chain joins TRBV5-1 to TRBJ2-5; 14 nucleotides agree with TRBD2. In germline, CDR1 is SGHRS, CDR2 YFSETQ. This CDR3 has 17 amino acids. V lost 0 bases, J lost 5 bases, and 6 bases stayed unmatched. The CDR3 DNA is TGCGCCAGCAGCTTGGGACTAGCGGGAGGGTATCTGGAGACCCAGTACTTC. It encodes CASSLGLAGGYLETQYF.

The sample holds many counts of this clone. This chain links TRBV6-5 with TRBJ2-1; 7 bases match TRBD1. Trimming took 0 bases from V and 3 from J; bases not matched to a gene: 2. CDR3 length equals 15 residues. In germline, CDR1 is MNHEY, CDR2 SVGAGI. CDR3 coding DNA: TGTGCCAGCAGTTACTCCCGGGACAGCTACAATGAGCAGTTCTTC. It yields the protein CASSYSRDSYNEQFF.

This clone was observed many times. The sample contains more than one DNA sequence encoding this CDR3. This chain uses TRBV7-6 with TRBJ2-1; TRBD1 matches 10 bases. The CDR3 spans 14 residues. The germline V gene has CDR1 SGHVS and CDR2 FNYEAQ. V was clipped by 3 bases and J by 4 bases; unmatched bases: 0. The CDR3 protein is CASSLGQGYNEQFF. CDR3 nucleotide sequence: TGTGCCAGCAGCTTGGGACAGGGGTACAATGAGCAGTTCTTC.

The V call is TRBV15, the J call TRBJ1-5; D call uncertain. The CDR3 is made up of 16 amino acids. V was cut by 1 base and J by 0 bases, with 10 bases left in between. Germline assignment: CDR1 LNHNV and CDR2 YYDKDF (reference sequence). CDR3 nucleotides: TGTGCCACCAGCAGAGTATGGCGCACTAGCAATCAGCCCCAGCATTTT. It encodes CATSRVWRTSNQPQHF.

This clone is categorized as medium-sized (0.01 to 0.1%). CDR3 in DNA: TGCGCCAGCAGCTGGGGCCCAGGGGGGGCCTACGAGCAGTACTTC. Protein: CASSWGPGGAYEQYF. The J gene is TRBJ2-7, the V gene TRBV10-1; D may correspond to TRBD1 or TRBD2 (7 bases each). Germline assignment: CDR1 WNHNN and CDR2 SYGVQD (reference sequence). The CDR3 is made up of 15 amino acids. V lost 6 bases and J lost 2, with 17 bases in between.

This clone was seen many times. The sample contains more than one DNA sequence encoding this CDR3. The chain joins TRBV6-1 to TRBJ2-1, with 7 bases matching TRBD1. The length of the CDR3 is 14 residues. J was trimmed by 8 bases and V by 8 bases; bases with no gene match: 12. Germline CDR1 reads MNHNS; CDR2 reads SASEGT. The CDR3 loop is CASRLAGGRDEQFF. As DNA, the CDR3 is TGTGCCAGCCGATTAGCAGGGGGTCGGGATGAGCAGTTCTTC.

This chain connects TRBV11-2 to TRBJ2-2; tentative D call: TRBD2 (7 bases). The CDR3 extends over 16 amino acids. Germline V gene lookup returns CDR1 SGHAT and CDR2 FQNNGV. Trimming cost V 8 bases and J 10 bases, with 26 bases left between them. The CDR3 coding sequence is TGTGCCAGCGGATTCCGCGTCGGGGGGCCGGGCGTGGAGCTGTTTTTT. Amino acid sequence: CASGFRVGGPGVELFF.

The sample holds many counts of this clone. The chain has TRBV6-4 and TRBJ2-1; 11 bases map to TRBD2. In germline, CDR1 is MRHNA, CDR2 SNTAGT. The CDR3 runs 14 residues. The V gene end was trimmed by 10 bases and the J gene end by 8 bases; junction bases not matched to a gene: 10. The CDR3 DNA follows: TGTGCCACTTCGTCTAGTAGCGGGGGGGATGAGCAGTTCTTC. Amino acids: CATSSSSGGDEQFF.

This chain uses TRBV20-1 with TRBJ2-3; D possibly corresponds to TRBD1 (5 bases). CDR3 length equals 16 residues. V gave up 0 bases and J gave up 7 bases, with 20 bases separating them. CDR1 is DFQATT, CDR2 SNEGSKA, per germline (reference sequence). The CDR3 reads CSARDLGAHTVYTQYF. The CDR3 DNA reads TGCAGTGCTAGAGATCTAGGGGCACACACTGTGTATACGCAGTATTTT.

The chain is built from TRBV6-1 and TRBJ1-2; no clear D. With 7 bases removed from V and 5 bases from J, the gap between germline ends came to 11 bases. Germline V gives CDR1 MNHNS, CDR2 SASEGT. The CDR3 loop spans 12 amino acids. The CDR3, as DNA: TGTGCCAGCAAGATCGATCTGTATGGCTACACCTTC. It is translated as CASKIDLYGYTF.

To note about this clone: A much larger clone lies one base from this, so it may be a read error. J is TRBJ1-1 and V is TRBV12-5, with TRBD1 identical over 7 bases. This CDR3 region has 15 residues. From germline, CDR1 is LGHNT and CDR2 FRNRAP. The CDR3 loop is CASGGGDSMNTESFF. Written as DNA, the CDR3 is TGTGCTAGTGGGGGGGGGGACAGCATGAACACTGAATCTTTCTTT.

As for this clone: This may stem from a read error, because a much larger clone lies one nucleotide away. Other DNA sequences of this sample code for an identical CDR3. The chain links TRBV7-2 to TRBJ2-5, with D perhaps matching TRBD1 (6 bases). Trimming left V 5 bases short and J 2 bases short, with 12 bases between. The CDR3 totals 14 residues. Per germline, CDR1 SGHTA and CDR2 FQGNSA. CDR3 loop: CASSPTGQQETQYF. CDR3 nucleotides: TGTGCCAGCAGCCCAACAGGACAGCAAGAGACCCAGTACTTC.

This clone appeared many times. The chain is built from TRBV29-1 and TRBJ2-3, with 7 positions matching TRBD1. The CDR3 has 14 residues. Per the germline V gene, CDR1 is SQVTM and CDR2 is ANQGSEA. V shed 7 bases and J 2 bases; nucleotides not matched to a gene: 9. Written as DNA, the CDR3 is TGCAGCGGTACAGGGGCCTTTCCCACAGATACGCAGTATTTT. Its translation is CSGTGAFPTDTQYF.

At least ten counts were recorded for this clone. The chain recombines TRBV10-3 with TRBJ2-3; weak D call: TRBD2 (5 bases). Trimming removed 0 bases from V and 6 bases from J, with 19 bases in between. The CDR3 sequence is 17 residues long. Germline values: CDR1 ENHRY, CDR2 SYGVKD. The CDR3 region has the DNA TGTGCCATCAGTGAGTCGGTCGGAACAATAACGGGGGATACGCAGTATTTT. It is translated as CAISESVGTITGDTQYF.

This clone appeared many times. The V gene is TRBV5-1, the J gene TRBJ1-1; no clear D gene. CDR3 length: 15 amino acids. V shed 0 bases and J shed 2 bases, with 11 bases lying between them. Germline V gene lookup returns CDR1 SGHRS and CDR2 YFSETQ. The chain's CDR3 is CASSLARESNTEAFF. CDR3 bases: TGCGCCAGCAGCTTGGCCCGGGAATCAAACACTGAAGCTTTCTTT.

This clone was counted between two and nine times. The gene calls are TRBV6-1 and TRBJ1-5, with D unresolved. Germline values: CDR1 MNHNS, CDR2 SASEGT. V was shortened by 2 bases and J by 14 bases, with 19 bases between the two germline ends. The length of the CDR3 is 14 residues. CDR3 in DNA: TGTGCCAGCAGTGAACAGCCCGAGAATCAGACCAAGCATTTT. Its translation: CASSEQPENQTKHF.

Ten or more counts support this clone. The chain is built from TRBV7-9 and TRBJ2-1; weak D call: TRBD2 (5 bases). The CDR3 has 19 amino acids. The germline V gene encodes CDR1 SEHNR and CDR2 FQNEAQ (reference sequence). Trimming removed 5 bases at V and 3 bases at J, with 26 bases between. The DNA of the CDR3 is TGTGCCAGCAGCAGAGGGAGACTCTCCTCTTCTAAAATCTACAATGAGCAGTTCTTC. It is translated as CASSRGRLSSSKIYNEQFF.

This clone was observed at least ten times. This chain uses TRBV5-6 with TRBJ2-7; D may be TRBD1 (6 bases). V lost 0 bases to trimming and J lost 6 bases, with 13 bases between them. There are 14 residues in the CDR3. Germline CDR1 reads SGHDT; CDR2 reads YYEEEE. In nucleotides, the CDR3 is TGTGCCAGCAGCTTGGTAGGGGGTCTCGGCGAGCAGTACTTC. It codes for CASSLVGGLGEQYF.

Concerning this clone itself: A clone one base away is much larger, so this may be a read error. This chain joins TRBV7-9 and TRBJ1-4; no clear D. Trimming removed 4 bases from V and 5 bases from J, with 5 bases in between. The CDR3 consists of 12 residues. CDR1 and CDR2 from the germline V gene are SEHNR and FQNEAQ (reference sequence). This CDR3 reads CASSSWNEKLFF. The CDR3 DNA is TGTGCCAGCAGCTCTTGGAATGAAAAACTGTTTTTT. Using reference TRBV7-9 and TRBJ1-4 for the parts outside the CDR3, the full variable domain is DTGVSQNPRHKITKRGQNVTFRCDPISEHNRLYWYRQTLGQGPEFLTYFQNEAQLEKSRLLSDRFSAERPKGSFSTLEIQRTEQGDSAMYLCASSSWNEKLFFGSGTQLSVL.

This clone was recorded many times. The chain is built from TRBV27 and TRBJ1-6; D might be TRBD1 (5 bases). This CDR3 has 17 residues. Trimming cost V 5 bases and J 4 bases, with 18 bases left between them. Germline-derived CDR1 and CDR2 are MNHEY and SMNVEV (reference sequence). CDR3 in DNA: TGTGCCAGCAGTGCAGGGAGTCCCCAAGATTATAATTCACCCCTCCACTTT. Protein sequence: CASSAGSPQDYNSPLHF.

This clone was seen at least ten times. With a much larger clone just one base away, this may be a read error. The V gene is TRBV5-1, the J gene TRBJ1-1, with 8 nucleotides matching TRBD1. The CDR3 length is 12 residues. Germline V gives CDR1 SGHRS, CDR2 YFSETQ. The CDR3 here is CARSSDRGTAFF. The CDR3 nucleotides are TGCGCCCGCAGCTCAGACAGGGGTACAGCTTTCTTT.

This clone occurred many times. Here the CDR3 DNA reads TGTGCCAGCAGCTTAGTCAGGGTTAACAGTCAAGAGACCCAGTACTTC. As protein: CASSLVRVNSQETQYF. The rearrangement uses TRBV7-6 and TRBJ2-5, with D perhaps TRBD1 (5 bases). Germline assignment: CDR1 SGHVS and CDR2 FNYEAQ. CDR3 length equals 16 residues. V lost 1 base and J lost 2, with 14 bases in between.

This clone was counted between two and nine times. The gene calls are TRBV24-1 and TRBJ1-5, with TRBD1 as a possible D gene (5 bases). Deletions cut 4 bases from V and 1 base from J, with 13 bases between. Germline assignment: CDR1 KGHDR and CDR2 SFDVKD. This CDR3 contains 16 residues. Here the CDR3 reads CATSDSRGFSNQPQHF. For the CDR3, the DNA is TGTGCCACCAGTGACTCTCGGGGGTTCAGCAATCAGCCCCAGCATTTT.

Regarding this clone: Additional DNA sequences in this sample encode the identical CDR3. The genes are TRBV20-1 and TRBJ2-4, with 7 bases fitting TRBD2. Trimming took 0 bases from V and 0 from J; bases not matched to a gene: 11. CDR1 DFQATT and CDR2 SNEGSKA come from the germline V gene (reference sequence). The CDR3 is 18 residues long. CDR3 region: CSARDVKPGGLAKNIQYF. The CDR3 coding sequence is TGCAGTGCTAGAGACGTCAAGCCGGGGGGACTAGCCAAAAACATTCAGTACTTC.